This T cell receptor (beta chain) was profiled in a study of cytomegalovirus exposure and HLA in healthy donors. Data came from immunoSEQ multiplex PCR; TCRdb stores just in-frame clones and leaves some out. The sample lists approximately 65,000 clones; about 92% were seen once. This CDR3 is 14 amino acids long. The germline CDR1 and CDR2 sequences are ENHRY and SYGVKD. V lost 10 bases to trimming and J lost 5 bases; unmatched junction nucleotides: 10. Study outcomes and limitations: Subsequent analysis found a tendency for first-cohort TCR clusters to co-occur within the 120 or so validation repertoires. A classifier reportedly called cytomegalovirus status with high sensitivity and specificity. Cytomegalovirus-associated TCR beta chains were listed, numbering 150 to 200.

A remark on this clone: As yet, its antigen is unknown.

The rearrangement uses TRBV10-3 and TRBJ2-5; 10 nucleotides match TRBD2. The TCR sequence derives from a man aged 18 to 35 in good health and CMV-seropositive. Sequencing was carried out using PBMCs. CDR3 DNA sequence: TGTGCCACCAAGCGGGAGGGCCATCGGGAGACCCAGTACTTC. Its translation is CATKREGHRETQYF.